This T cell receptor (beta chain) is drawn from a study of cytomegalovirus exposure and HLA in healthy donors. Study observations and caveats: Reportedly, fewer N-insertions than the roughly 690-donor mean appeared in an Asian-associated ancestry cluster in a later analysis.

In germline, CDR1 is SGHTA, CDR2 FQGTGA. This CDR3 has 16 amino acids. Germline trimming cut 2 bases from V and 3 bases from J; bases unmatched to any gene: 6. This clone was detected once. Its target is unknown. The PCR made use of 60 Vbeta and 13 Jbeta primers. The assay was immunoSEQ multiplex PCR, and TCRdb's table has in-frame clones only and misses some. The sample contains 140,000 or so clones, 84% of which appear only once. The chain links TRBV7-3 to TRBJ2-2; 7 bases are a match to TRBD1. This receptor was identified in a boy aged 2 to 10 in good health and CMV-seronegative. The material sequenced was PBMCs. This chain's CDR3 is CASSLLTGYHTGELFF. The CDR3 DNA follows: TGTGCCAGCAGCTTATTGACAGGGTATCACACCGGGGAGCTGTTTTTT.